These T cell receptor beta chains were read from a single sample in a study of blood T cell repertoires in COVID-19. The protocol was immunoSEQ multiplex PCR, while the TCRdb copy is restricted to in-frame clones and leaves out a portion. The table has 250,000 to 300,000 clones, 90% seen once. The sample consisted of peripheral blood. The receptors here all came from a woman aged 40 to 50 with acute or convalescent COVID-19. Both conserved end residues are part of each CDR3. The order of the fields is J gene, D gene, V gene, clone size, CDR3 protein, CDR3 DNA. A D gene is named only where the DNA matches it firmly. Rows give clone size only sometimes, using once, few, many, or a class for an expanded clone.

j_call: TRBJ1-6
d_call: .
v_call: TRBV7-8
clone_size: .
cdr3_aa: CASSLAGLNSYNSPLHF
cdr3_nt: TGTGCCAGCAGCTTAGCCGGACTGAACTCCTATAATTCACCCCTCCACTTT

j_call: TRBJ1-1
d_call: .
v_call: TRBV11-1
clone_size: .
cdr3_aa: CASSLRETWTEAFF
cdr3_nt: TGTGCCAGCAGCTTACGGGAAACATGGACTGAAGCTTTCTTT

j_call: TRBJ1-1
d_call: .
v_call: TRBV11-2
clone_size: once
cdr3_aa: CASSLNLGRLNTEAFF
cdr3_nt: TGTGCCAGCAGCTTAAATCTAGGCAGATTGAACACTGAAGCTTTCTTT

j_call: TRBJ2-1
d_call: TRBD2
v_call: TRBV11-3
clone_size: .
cdr3_aa: CASSVLAGASYNEQFF
cdr3_nt: TGTGCCAGCAGCGTACTAGCGGGGGCTTCGTACAATGAGCAGTTCTTC

j_call: TRBJ2-6
d_call: .
v_call: TRBV25-1
clone_size: .
cdr3_aa: CASSEFSSGANVLTF
cdr3_nt: TGTGCCAGCAGTGAATTCAGCTCTGGGGCCAACGTCCTGACTTTC

j_call: TRBJ1-4
d_call: .
v_call: TRBV6-5
clone_size: .
cdr3_aa: CASTGYNEKLFF
cdr3_nt: TGTGCCAGCACAGGATATAATGAAAAACTGTTTTTT

j_call: TRBJ1-2
d_call: .
v_call: TRBV19
clone_size: .
cdr3_aa: CASSERTARLNYGYTF
cdr3_nt: TGTGCCAGTAGTGAGCGGACGGCCCGACTTAACTATGGCTACACCTTC

j_call: TRBJ1-1
d_call: TRBD1
v_call: TRBV6-5
clone_size: .
cdr3_aa: CASSSSGTGEIEAFF
cdr3_nt: TGTGCCAGCAGTTCTTCCGGGACAGGGGAGATTGAAGCTTTCTTT

j_call: TRBJ2-5
d_call: .
v_call: TRBV18
clone_size: .
cdr3_aa: CASSPREETQYF
cdr3_nt: TGTGCCAGCTCACCACGGGAGGAGACCCAGTACTTC

j_call: TRBJ1-1
d_call: .
v_call: TRBV7-2
clone_size: .
cdr3_aa: CASSLALTGEAFF
cdr3_nt: TGTGCCAGCAGCTTAGCCCTGACGGGGGAAGCTTTCTTT

j_call: TRBJ2-3
d_call: TRBD2
v_call: TRBV5-8
clone_size: .
cdr3_aa: CASSTGLAPDTQYF
cdr3_nt: TGTGCCAGCAGCACAGGACTAGCTCCAGATACGCAGTATTTT

j_call: TRBJ1-6
d_call: TRBD1
v_call: TRBV9
clone_size: .
cdr3_aa: CASSVATWDRGNSPLHF
cdr3_nt: TGTGCCAGCAGCGTAGCTACATGGGACAGGGGAAATTCACCCCTCCACTTT

j_call: TRBJ1-1
d_call: TRBD1
v_call: TRBV2
clone_size: .
cdr3_aa: CASSAQSTGNMNTEAFF
cdr3_nt: TGTGCCAGCAGTGCTCAATCGACAGGGAATATGAACACTGAAGCTTTCTTT

j_call: TRBJ1-4
d_call: .
v_call: TRBV7-9
clone_size: .
cdr3_aa: CASSLAVQAEKLFF
cdr3_nt: TGTGCCAGCAGCTTAGCCGTCCAAGCCGAAAAACTGTTTTTT

j_call: TRBJ1-2
d_call: TRBD1
v_call: TRBV2
clone_size: .
cdr3_aa: CASMRQGTYGYTF
cdr3_nt: TGTGCCAGCATGCGACAGGGGACCTATGGCTACACCTTC

j_call: TRBJ1-6
d_call: .
v_call: TRBV6-5
clone_size: .
cdr3_aa: CASRGATGYNSPLHF
cdr3_nt: TGTGCCAGCAGGGGGGCGACAGGCTATAATTCACCCCTCCACTTT

j_call: TRBJ2-1
d_call: TRBD1
v_call: TRBV7-8
clone_size: .
cdr3_aa: CASSLGGVGTGHEQFF
cdr3_nt: TGTGCCAGCAGCTTAGGAGGCGTCGGGACAGGTCATGAGCAGTTCTTC

j_call: TRBJ1-1
d_call: TRBD1
v_call: TRBV7-2
clone_size: .
cdr3_aa: CASTSDRDYTEAFF
cdr3_nt: TGTGCCAGCACCTCGGACAGGGACTACACTGAAGCTTTCTTT

j_call: TRBJ1-1
d_call: .
v_call: TRBV5-1
clone_size: once
cdr3_aa: CASSLTGGWVNTEAFF
cdr3_nt: TGCGCCAGCAGCTTGACGGGGGGCTGGGTGAACACTGAAGCTTTCTTT

j_call: TRBJ1-1
d_call: .
v_call: TRBV5-1
clone_size: once
cdr3_aa: CASSRPGGGTEAFF
cdr3_nt: TGCGCCAGCAGCCGGCCTGGGGGAGGCACTGAAGCTTTCTTT

j_call: TRBJ2-1
d_call: .
v_call: TRBV21-1
clone_size: .
cdr3_aa: CASSKAWDREKKSYNEQFF
cdr3_nt: TGTGCCAGCAGCAAAGCATGGGACAGGGAAAAAAAATCCTACAATGAGCAGTTCTTC

j_call: TRBJ1-5
d_call: .
v_call: TRBV28
clone_size: .
cdr3_aa: CASSLGGGNQPQHF
cdr3_nt: TGTGCCAGCAGTTTAGGGGGGGGCAATCAGCCCCAGCATTTT

j_call: TRBJ1-2
d_call: TRBD1
v_call: TRBV5-1
clone_size: .
cdr3_aa: CASSPPGTGGGPYGYTF
cdr3_nt: TGCGCCAGCTCCCCCCCCGGGACAGGGGGCGGTCCATATGGCTACACCTTC

j_call: TRBJ2-1
d_call: .
v_call: TRBV15
clone_size: .
cdr3_aa: CATSFRASHNEQFF
cdr3_nt: TGTGCCACCAGCTTCAGGGCCTCCCACAATGAGCAGTTCTTC

j_call: TRBJ2-1
d_call: TRBD1
v_call: TRBV3-1/TRBV3-2
clone_size: .
cdr3_aa: CASNADRGNNEQFF
cdr3_nt: TGTGCCAGCAACGCGGACAGGGGGAACAATGAGCAGTTCTTC

j_call: TRBJ2-1
d_call: TRBD2
v_call: TRBV5-3
clone_size: .
cdr3_aa: CARSLGSGDPRNEQFF
cdr3_nt: TGTGCCAGAAGCTTGGGTAGCGGGGACCCTAGGAATGAGCAGTTCTTC

j_call: TRBJ1-2
d_call: TRBD1
v_call: TRBV11-2
clone_size: .
cdr3_aa: CASTSLRGQGSYGYTF
cdr3_nt: TGTGCCAGCACCTCTCTTCGGGGACAGGGATCCTATGGCTACACCTTC

j_call: TRBJ1-6
d_call: TRBD1
v_call: TRBV3-1/TRBV3-2
clone_size: .
cdr3_aa: CASSQQQGQNSPLHF
cdr3_nt: TGTGCCAGCAGCCAGCAACAGGGACAGAATTCACCCCTCCACTTT

j_call: TRBJ1-6
d_call: .
v_call: TRBV6-5
clone_size: .
cdr3_aa: CASSYLQGNSPLHF
cdr3_nt: TGTGCCAGCAGTTACCTGCAGGGAAATTCACCCCTCCACTTT

j_call: TRBJ1-6
d_call: .
v_call: TRBV5-8
clone_size: .
cdr3_aa: CASSTQGFNNSPLHF
cdr3_nt: TGTGCCAGCAGCACACAGGGTTTCAATAATTCACCCCTCCACTTT

j_call: TRBJ2-1
d_call: TRBD2
v_call: TRBV7-3
clone_size: once
cdr3_aa: CASSSAGGPLGGEQFF
cdr3_nt: TGTGCCAGCAGCTCGGCGGGGGGGCCTTTGGGCGGTGAGCAGTTCTTC

j_call: TRBJ1-2
d_call: TRBD1
v_call: TRBV7-2
clone_size: .
cdr3_aa: CASSFQTGHYGYTF
cdr3_nt: TGTGCCAGCAGCTTTCAGACAGGGCATTATGGCTACACCTTC

j_call: TRBJ1-2
d_call: TRBD1
v_call: TRBV6-4
clone_size: .
cdr3_aa: CASSGSGTGGYYGYTF
cdr3_nt: TGTGCCAGCAGTGGATCCGGGACAGGGGGGTACTATGGCTACACCTTC

j_call: TRBJ2-2
d_call: TRBD1
v_call: TRBV11-3
clone_size: once
cdr3_aa: CASSLTGGNTGELFF
cdr3_nt: TGTGCCAGCAGCTTAACAGGGGGGAACACCGGGGAGCTGTTTTTT

j_call: TRBJ1-2
d_call: TRBD1
v_call: TRBV27
clone_size: .
cdr3_aa: CASSLWGTGAPGYGYTF
cdr3_nt: TGTGCCAGCAGTTTATGGGGGACAGGGGCCCCGGGCTATGGCTACACCTTC

j_call: TRBJ1-1
d_call: TRBD1
v_call: TRBV24-1
clone_size: .
cdr3_aa: CATSGTGLNVFF
cdr3_nt: TGTGCCACCAGCGGGACAGGGTTGAATGTTTTCTTT

j_call: TRBJ1-2
d_call: TRBD1
v_call: TRBV3-1/TRBV3-2
clone_size: .
cdr3_aa: CASSQAAGGAGYGYTF
cdr3_nt: TGTGCCAGCAGCCAAGCCGCAGGGGGCGCGGGCTATGGCTACACCTTC

j_call: TRBJ2-1
d_call: TRBD2
v_call: TRBV5-1
clone_size: .
cdr3_aa: CASSLASGGGDEQFF
cdr3_nt: TGCGCCAGCAGCTTGGCAAGCGGGGGCGGGGATGAGCAGTTCTTC

j_call: TRBJ1-5
d_call: .
v_call: TRBV28
clone_size: .
cdr3_aa: CASSLNRGNQPQHF
cdr3_nt: TGTGCCAGCAGTTTAAATCGGGGGAATCAGCCCCAGCATTTT

j_call: TRBJ1-4
d_call: .
v_call: TRBV6-5
clone_size: .
cdr3_aa: CASSYSFNEKLFF
cdr3_nt: TGTGCCAGCAGTTACAGCTTTAATGAAAAACTGTTTTTT

j_call: TRBJ1-4
d_call: TRBD1
v_call: TRBV20-1
clone_size: .
cdr3_aa: CSASDRGYEKLFF
cdr3_nt: TGCAGTGCTAGTGACAGGGGTTATGAAAAACTGTTTTTT

j_call: TRBJ1-1
d_call: .
v_call: TRBV5-6
clone_size: .
cdr3_aa: CASSLEERPYTEAFF
cdr3_nt: TGTGCCAGCAGCTTGGAAGAGAGGCCTTACACTGAAGCTTTCTTT

j_call: TRBJ1-4
d_call: .
v_call: TRBV6-5
clone_size: .
cdr3_aa: CASSRGTGEKLFF
cdr3_nt: TGTGCCAGCAGCCGCGGGACCGGGGAAAAACTGTTTTTT

j_call: TRBJ1-3
d_call: TRBD1
v_call: TRBV2
clone_size: .
cdr3_aa: CASIPGQANSGNTIYF
cdr3_nt: TGTGCCAGCATTCCGGGACAGGCGAACTCTGGAAACACCATATATTTT

j_call: TRBJ1-2
d_call: TRBD1
v_call: TRBV4-2
clone_size: few
cdr3_aa: CASSQADTGGEGYTF
cdr3_nt: TGTGCCAGCAGCCAAGCCGACACAGGGGGCGAAGGCTACACCTTC

j_call: TRBJ1-2
d_call: TRBD1
v_call: TRBV27
clone_size: .
cdr3_aa: CASSARQGANYGYTF
cdr3_nt: TGTGCCAGCAGCGCGAGACAGGGGGCCAACTATGGCTACACCTTC

j_call: TRBJ2-1
d_call: .
v_call: TRBV6-5
clone_size: .
cdr3_aa: CASSFGEVGYNEQFF
cdr3_nt: TGTGCCAGCAGTTTCGGGGAGGTGGGGTACAATGAGCAGTTCTTC

j_call: TRBJ1-5
d_call: TRBD1
v_call: TRBV12-3/TRBV12-4
clone_size: .
cdr3_aa: CASSLQGGQPQHF
cdr3_nt: TGTGCCAGCAGCCTACAGGGGGGACAGCCCCAGCATTTT